These T cell receptor beta chains were read from a single sample in a study of CD8 T cells in Susac syndrome. TCRdb itself ran the immunoSEQ multiplex PCR reads through MiXCR, one entry per CDR3 protein. The sample has more than 150,000 distinct CDR3 sequences; roughly 94% are singletons. Sequenced material: CD8+ T cells from PBMCs. The receptor source for this set is a human donor with Susac syndrome. Both conserved end residues are part of each CDR3. A D gene is named only where the DNA matches it firmly. Not every row has a clone size; where given, it reads once, few, many or a size class.

clone size,J gene,D gene,V gene,CDR3 protein,CDR3 DNA
-,TRBJ1-1,-,TRBV30,CAWSVMHTEAFF,TGTGCCTGGAGTGTTATGCACACTGAAGCTTTCTTT
-,TRBJ2-4,-,TRBV18,CASSPSGGGGGVSKNIQYF,TGTGCCAGCTCACCCTCCGGTGGAGGCGGCGGGGTGAGCAAAAACATTCAGTACTTC
-,TRBJ2-7,TRBD1,TRBV28,CASSSPGQGATYEQYF,TGTGCCAGCAGTTCTCCGGGACAGGGGGCAACCTACGAGCAGTACTTC
-,TRBJ1-2,-,TRBV30,CAWSGEGSPGTDYGYTF,TGTGCCTGGAGTGGGGAAGGGAGCCCTGGGACGGACTATGGCTACACCTTC
-,TRBJ2-3,-,TRBV27,CASSPPARYTQYF,TGTGCCAGCAGTCCCCCGGCTCGATATACGCAGTATTTT
-,TRBJ2-6,-,TRBV15,CATGESSGANVLTF,TGTGCCACGGGGGAGAGCTCTGGGGCCAACGTCCTGACTTTC
-,TRBJ2-7,-,TRBV25-1,CASSITDESSYEQYF,TGTGCCAGCAGCATCACAGACGAAAGCTCCTACGAGCAGTACTTC
-,TRBJ1-5,-,TRBV28,CASSAGRPPIVLPQHF,TGTGCCAGCAGTGCCGGGAGACCCCCGATTGTATTGCCCCAGCATTTT
-,TRBJ2-1,-,TRBV4-1,CASSQESGGHEQFF,TGCGCCAGCAGCCAAGAGTCGGGGGGCCATGAGCAGTTCTTC
-,TRBJ2-7,-,TRBV27,CATKGSNSYEQYF,TGTGCCACAAAGGGGTCAAACTCCTACGAGCAGTACTTC
-,TRBJ2-7,-,TRBV19,CATAGAREQYF,TGTGCCACCGCAGGGGCGAGGGAGCAGTACTTC
-,TRBJ2-1,-,TRBV29-1,CSVEGEQNEQFF,TGCAGCGTTGAAGGTGAGCAGAATGAGCAGTTCTTC
-,TRBJ1-1,-,TRBV6-4,CASSLDPDTEAFF,TGTGCCAGCAGCTTGGACCCTGACACTGAAGCTTTCTTT
once,TRBJ2-3,TRBD1,TRBV7-9,CASSQQGSTDTQYF,TGTGCCAGCAGCCAACAGGGGAGCACAGATACGCAGTATTTT
-,TRBJ2-5,-,TRBV29-1,CSVRDETQETQYF,TGCAGCGTGCGGGACGAGACCCAAGAGACCCAGTACTTC
-,TRBJ2-7,-,TRBV3-1,CASSQEPSPVYEQYF,TGTGCCAGCAGCCAAGAGCCGTCACCAGTGTACGAGCAGTACTTC
-,TRBJ1-4,-,TRBV20-1,CSAPPRELATNEKLFF,TGCAGTGCCCCCCCCAGAGAACTGGCAACTAATGAAAAACTGTTTTTT
-,TRBJ2-1,-,TRBV2,CASSEARKTYNEQFF,TGTGCCAGCAGTGAAGCAAGAAAGACTTACAATGAGCAGTTCTTC
-,TRBJ2-1,TRBD1,TRBV11-2,CASSLDGQGNNEQFF,TGTGCCAGCAGCTTAGATGGACAGGGCAACAATGAGCAGTTCTTC
-,TRBJ1-1,-,TRBV14,CASSQDWGNTEAFF,TGTGCCAGCAGCCAAGACTGGGGGAACACTGAAGCTTTCTTT
-,TRBJ2-1,-,TRBV30,CAWSAANNEQFF,TGTGCCTGGAGTGCTGCTAACAATGAGCAGTTCTTC
-,TRBJ2-7,-,TRBV28,CASSIRVYYEQYF,TGTGCCAGCAGTATCCGGGTCTACTACGAGCAGTACTTC
-,TRBJ2-1,-,TRBV9,CASSVVGGFDEQFF,TGTGCCAGCAGCGTAGTGGGGGGTTTCGATGAGCAGTTCTTC
-,TRBJ2-3,TRBD1,TRBV5-6,CASGRTGNLDTQYF,TGTGCCAGCGGGCGGACAGGGAATTTGGATACGCAGTATTTT
-,TRBJ1-2,-,TRBV15,CATSRETRESYGYTF,TGTGCCACCAGCAGAGAGACGAGGGAGAGCTATGGCTACACCTTC
-,TRBJ2-2,-,TRBV10-3,CAISETNTGELFF,TGTGCCATCAGTGAGACAAACACCGGGGAGCTGTTTTTT
-,TRBJ2-2,-,TRBV12-3/TRBV12-4,CATKWQGRGELFF,TGTGCCACCAAATGGCAGGGTCGAGGGGAGCTGTTTTTT
-,TRBJ1-5,-,TRBV9,CASSVDGLSNQPQHF,TGTGCCAGCAGTGTGGACGGATTGAGCAATCAGCCCCAGCATTTT
-,TRBJ2-5,TRBD2,TRBV9,CASSVGNGRAGETQYF,TGTGCCAGCAGCGTAGGGAACGGGAGGGCCGGGGAGACCCAGTACTTC
-,TRBJ2-1,TRBD2,TRBV24-1,CATSDHLAETKNEQFF,TGTGCCACCAGTGACCATCTAGCGGAAACTAAGAATGAGCAGTTCTTC
-,TRBJ2-2,TRBD1,TRBV9,CASSSDRDAGELFF,TGTGCCAGCAGCTCCGACAGGGACGCCGGGGAGCTGTTTTTT
-,TRBJ2-3,-,TRBV4-1,CASSQGVPGGPSTDTQYF,TGCGCCAGCAGCCAAGGAGTCCCCGGGGGCCCCAGCACAGATACGCAGTATTTT
-,TRBJ2-3,-,TRBV6-5,CASSPYGSTDTQYF,TGTGCCAGCAGTCCCTACGGTAGCACAGATACGCAGTATTTT
-,TRBJ1-2,-,TRBV5-1,CASSLDKNYGYTF,TGCGCCAGCAGCTTGGACAAGAACTATGGCTACACCTTC
-,TRBJ2-1,-,TRBV20-1,CSALNRQAPSPQSEQFF,TGCAGTGCCTTAAACAGACAGGCCCCGTCGCCCCAAAGTGAGCAGTTCTTC
-,TRBJ2-7,-,TRBV27,CASSSLLGYTYEQYF,TGTGCCAGCAGTTCGTTGTTAGGATATACCTACGAGCAGTACTTC
-,TRBJ1-2,TRBD1,TRBV20-1,CSAPSDWTGGYYGYTF,TGCAGTGCCCCGTCCGATTGGACAGGGGGTTACTATGGCTACACCTTC
-,TRBJ2-7,TRBD2,TRBV12-3/TRBV12-4,CASSTTSIGEQYF,TGTGCCAGCAGTACGACTAGCATCGGCGAGCAGTACTTC
-,TRBJ1-4,-,TRBV20-1,CSARTPTNEKLFF,TGCAGTGCTAGGACTCCAACTAATGAAAAACTGTTTTTT
-,TRBJ2-7,-,TRBV20-1,CSANTGNEQYF,TGCAGTGCCAATACAGGAAACGAGCAGTACTTC
-,TRBJ1-5,-,TRBV30,CAWSVRFGDRPQHF,TGTGCCTGGAGTGTACGGTTCGGAGATAGGCCCCAGCATTTT